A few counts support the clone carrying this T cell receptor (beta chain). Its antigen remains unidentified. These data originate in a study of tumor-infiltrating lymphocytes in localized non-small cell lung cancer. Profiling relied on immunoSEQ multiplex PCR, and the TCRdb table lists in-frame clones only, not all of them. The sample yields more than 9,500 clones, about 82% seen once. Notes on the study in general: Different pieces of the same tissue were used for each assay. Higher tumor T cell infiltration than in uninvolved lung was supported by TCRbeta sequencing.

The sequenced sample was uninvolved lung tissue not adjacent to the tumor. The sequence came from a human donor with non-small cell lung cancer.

CDR3 amino acids: CASYRGQGSTGELFF. CDR3 coding DNA: TGCGCCAGCTATCGAGGACAGGGTTCCACCGGGGAGCTGTTTTTT. The V call is TRBV5-1, the J call TRBJ2-2; 8 positions agree with TRBD1. The CDR3 covers 15 residues. Germline CDR1 and CDR2: SGHRS and YFSETQ. Germline trimming cut 7 bases from V and 4 bases from J; bases unmatched to any gene: 9. The variable domain in full, completed from reference TRBV5-1 and TRBJ2-2, reads KAGVTQTPRYLIKTRGQQVTLSCSPISGHRSVSWYQQTPGQGLQFLFEYFSETQRNKGNFPGRFSGRQFSNSRSEMNVSTLELGDSALYLCASYRGQGSTGELFFGEGSRLTVL.